The 16 T cell receptor beta chains below were found in one sample sequenced in a study of cytomegalovirus exposure and HLA in healthy donors. The study ran its PCR with 60 Vbeta and 13 Jbeta primers. TCRdb keeps only in-frame clones here, not all; method: immunoSEQ multiplex PCR. This sample has under 110,000 clones, with roughly four fifths found just once. The sample comprised PBMCs. The receptors stem from a man between 60 and 75 years old in good health and CMV-seronegative.

This clone was seen more than once but under ten times. This chain links TRBV30 with TRBJ1-5; D remains unclear. The V end lost 8 bases, the J end lost 6 bases, and 17 bases lay between the germline ends. This CDR3 has 13 amino acids. The germline CDR1 and CDR2 sequences are GTSNPN and SVGIG (reference sequence). The CDR3 sequence is CAAGLRAGQPQHF. In DNA form, the CDR3 reads TGTGCCGCCGGCCTCCGGGCGGGTCAGCCCCAGCATTTT.

The CDR3 loop is CASSVGTGNSYTF. The CDR3 DNA sequence: TGTGCCAGCAGCGTAGGTACAGGGAATAGCTACACCTTC. V usage is TRBV9 and J usage is TRBJ1-2, with D possibly TRBD1 on 6 matching bases. The CDR3 has 13 residues. V was shortened by 0 bases and J by 9 bases, with 12 bases between the two germline ends. In germline, CDR1 is SGDLS, CDR2 YYNGEE.

Comment on this clone: The sample holds other DNA sequences that translate to the same CDR3. This chain connects TRBV19 to TRBJ1-6, with TRBD1 as a possible D gene (5 bases). The CDR3 spans 13 residues. The germline gives CDR1 LNHDA, CDR2 SQIVND (reference sequence). V was shortened by 9 bases and J by 3 bases, with 9 bases between the two germline ends. As DNA, the CDR3 is TGTGCCAGCGCAGGGCTCTATAATTCACCCCTCCACTTT. Translating it yields CASAGLYNSPLHF.

This clone appeared a few times. J is TRBJ2-3 and V is TRBV2; perhaps TRBD2 as D (6 bases). The germline V gene encodes CDR1 SNHLY and CDR2 FYNNEI. The CDR3 contains 20 residues. The germline V and J ends were trimmed by 0 bases and 3 bases, with 25 bases remaining between them. The CDR3 sequence: CASSEALPLAVGSGTDTQYF. The CDR3 DNA is TGTGCCAGCAGTGAAGCGCTTCCTCTGGCTGTGGGTAGCGGAACAGATACGCAGTATTTT.

V is TRBV28 and J is TRBJ2-6; D is unclear. The germline gives CDR1 MDHEN, CDR2 SYDVKM. The CDR3 loop spans 14 amino acids. V was trimmed by 4 bases and J by 1 base, leaving 5 bases between them. The CDR3 nucleotides read TGTGCCAGCAGTTATCATTCTGGGGCCAACGTCCTGACTTTC. The encoded protein is CASSYHSGANVLTF.

The chain is built from TRBV4-1 and TRBJ2-3; 14 bases are a match to TRBD2. The CDR3 length is 18 residues. Germline V gene lookup returns CDR1 MGHRA and CDR2 YSYEKL. Trimming at V came to 4 bases and at J to 5 bases, leaving 11 bases not matched to a gene. CDR3 sequence reads: CASSRASRLAGGQDTQYF. Here the CDR3 DNA reads TGCGCCAGCAGCCGCGCGAGCCGACTAGCGGGGGGGCAAGATACGCAGTATTTT.

The genes are TRBV27 and TRBJ1-4; tentatively, D is TRBD1 (5 bases). The CDR3 has 15 residues. Trimming pared 2 bases from V and 0 bases from J, leaving 7 bases between. Germline lookup yields CDR1 MNHEY and CDR2 SMNVEV (reference sequence). CDR3 protein: CASSLTGTTNEKLFF. As DNA, the CDR3 is TGTGCCAGCAGTTTAACAGGAACAACTAATGAAAAACTGTTTTTT.

V usage is TRBV2 and J usage is TRBJ2-2, with TRBD1 as a possible D gene (6 bases). The CDR3 consists of 17 residues. CDR1 SNHLY and CDR2 FYNNEI come from the germline V gene. V gave up 6 bases and J gave up 3 bases, with 20 bases separating them. DNA for the CDR3: TGTGCCAGCAGCGCCCTACAGGGTTTTGGATACACCGGGGAGCTGTTTTTT. It encodes CASSALQGFGYTGELFF.

The genes are TRBV7-2 and TRBJ2-5; 8 bases fit TRBD2. The ends lost 2 bases at V and 1 base at J; junction bases unmatched: 3. Germline lookup yields CDR1 SGHTA and CDR2 FQGNSA. This CDR3 contains 15 residues. Here the CDR3 DNA reads TGTGCCAGCAGCTTAAGTAGCGGGGTCCAAGAGACCCAGTACTTC. Protein sequence: CASSLSSGVQETQYF.

The rearrangement joins TRBV28 to TRBJ1-2; tentative D call: TRBD1 (6 bases). Trimming took off 3 bases at V and 8 bases at J, with 16 bases between the two ends. Germline V gene lookup returns CDR1 MDHEN and CDR2 SYDVKM. The CDR3 is made up of 14 amino acids. In DNA, the CDR3 is TGTGCCAGCAGTTTGGGGGGGCGTTATTGGGGCTACACCTTC. It translates to CASSLGGRYWGYTF.

The J gene is TRBJ2-1, the V gene TRBV2; D might be TRBD1 (5 bases). Per germline, CDR1 SNHLY and CDR2 FYNNEI. V dropped 3 bases and J dropped 6 bases, with 12 bases sitting between them. CDR3 length: 14 residues. The CDR3 sequence is CASSDQGFGNEQFF. CDR3 nucleotide sequence: TGTGCCAGCAGTGACCAGGGTTTTGGCAATGAGCAGTTCTTC.

This clone has a single count. This chain joins TRBV30 and TRBJ1-5, with 9 nucleotides matching TRBD1. Trimming cost V 5 bases and J 3 bases; bases outside gene matches: 5. The CDR3 consists of 14 residues. Per the germline V gene, CDR1 is GTSNPN and CDR2 is SVGIG (reference sequence). The CDR3 sequence is CAWAGTGNNQPQHF. The CDR3 nucleotides read TGTGCCTGGGCCGGGACAGGGAACAATCAGCCCCAGCATTTT.

The chain employs TRBV11-1 and TRBJ2-3; D ambiguous. V was pared by 2 bases and J by 2 bases, with 8 bases between. Germline V gene data show CDR1 as SGHAT and CDR2 as FQDESV (reference sequence). The CDR3 runs 14 residues. The CDR3 protein is CASSLLIPTDTQYF. The CDR3 region has the DNA TGTGCCAGCAGCTTACTTATCCCCACAGATACGCAGTATTTT.

The chain uses TRBV7-9 and TRBJ2-1, with 8 positions matching TRBD2. J was trimmed by 6 bases and V by 5 bases; bases with no gene match: 3. The CDR3 extends over 13 amino acids. Germline V gene data show CDR1 as SEHNR and CDR2 as FQNEAQ (reference sequence). This CDR3 reads CASSRTSPNEQFF. The CDR3 region has the DNA TGTGCCAGCAGCCGGACTAGCCCCAATGAGCAGTTCTTC.

The rearrangement links TRBV6-1 to TRBJ2-1; TRBD1 agrees at 10 bases. This CDR3 has 14 amino acids. CDR1 and CDR2 from the germline V gene are MNHNS and SASEGT. J was trimmed by 8 bases and V by 6 bases; bases with no gene match: 7. The CDR3 spells CASSPGTGVYEQFF. CDR3 in DNA: TGTGCCAGCAGCCCCGGGACAGGGGTTTATGAGCAGTTCTTC.

Comments on this clone: A junction boundary mismatches the germline segment, possibly from a read error. CDR3 protein: CASSRDSPSGTNVLTF. The CDR3 DNA sequence: TGTGCCAGCAGCCGGGACAGCCCCTCTGGGACCAACGTCCTGACTTTC. This chain uses TRBV5-4 with TRBJ2-6; 7 bases map to TRBD1. Germline V lookup: CDR1 SGHNT, CDR2 YYREEE (reference sequence). The CDR3 is made up of 16 amino acids.